The rows below give T cell receptor beta chains drawn from one sample of a study of radiotherapy plus CTLA-4 blockade in lung cancer. The data were produced by immunoSEQ multiplex PCR, yet TCRdb's version contains in-frame clones alone and is incomplete. This table has about 68,000 clones, roughly 85% appearing once. The sequenced sample was peripheral blood, obtained from a patient treated with radiotherapy plus ipilimumab. These receptors all stem from a human donor with non-small cell lung cancer who had a complete response to radiotherapy plus ipilimumab. CDR3s include the opening cysteine and the closing phenylalanine or tryptophan. The D gene is left open where the match is weak. Where a row states a size, it is once, few, many or the class of an expanded clone; other rows omit it.

>TRBJ2-7|.|TRBV15|.
TGTGCCACCGCCGGGAGCTCGCTAGGCGAGCAGTACTTC
CATAGSSLGEQYF
>TRBJ2-5|.|TRBV19|.
TGTGCCAGTAGTTTCGGACTGGAGACCCAGTACTTC
CASSFGLETQYF
>TRBJ2-1|.|TRBV9|TRBD2
TGTGCCAGCAGCGTAGCCTGGGGGGGAGCCTACAATGAGCAGTTCTTC
CASSVAWGGAYNEQFF
>TRBJ1-2|once|TRBV9|.
TGTGCCAGCAGCGTAGAGGAAGGGTGGGGCTACACCTTC
CASSVEEGWGYTF
>TRBJ2-2|once|TRBV7-6|.
TGTGCCAGCAGCTTAGCCGAGGGCGGGGAGCTGTTTTTT
CASSLAEGGELFF
>TRBJ2-3|few|TRBV6-5|.
TGTGCCAGCAGTTACTCTACGGGGGCCACAGATACGCAGTATTTT
CASSYSTGATDTQYF
>TRBJ1-5|.|TRBV15|TRBD1
TGTGCCACCAGCACAGGGGACAGGAATCAGCCCCAGCATTTT
CATSTGDRNQPQHF
>TRBJ1-1|.|TRBV12-5|.
TGTGCTAGTGGTTTAGGGGGGGCAGGCATTGAAGCTTTCTTT
CASGLGGAGIEAFF
>TRBJ1-4|.|TRBV19|.
TGTGCCAGTAAAAGGGACCTAAAACTGTTTTTT
CASKRDLKLFF
>TRBJ2-5|.|TRBV2|TRBD2
TGTGCCAGCAGTGATGCGCTAGCGGGGAAAGAGACCCAGTACTTC
CASSDALAGKETQYF
>TRBJ2-3|.|TRBV15|TRBD2
TGTGCCACCAGCAGCCCCCAGCGACTAGCGGGACCAGATACGCAGTATTTT
CATSSPQRLAGPDTQYF
>TRBJ2-2|few|TRBV2|.
TGTGCCAGCAGTGAAGACAGGGCGAACACCGGGGAGCTGTTTTTT
CASSEDRANTGELFF
>TRBJ2-7|.|TRBV11-2|.
TGTGCCAGCAGCCTAAGTGGTGGCAGCCACTCCTACGAGCAGTACTTC
CASSLSGGSHSYEQYF
>TRBJ2-1|.|TRBV27|TRBD1
TGTGCCAGCAGTGTCGGGACAGCGACCTACAATGAGCAGTTCTTC
CASSVGTATYNEQFF
>TRBJ2-7|.|TRBV19|TRBD1
TGTGCCAGTAGTATCGACAGGGCAGCCGAGCAGTACTTC
CASSIDRAAEQYF
>TRBJ1-2|.|TRBV4-1|TRBD1
TGCGCCAGCAGCCAACTCATGGGACAGCAACGAAACTATGGCTACACCTTC
CASSQLMGQQRNYGYTF
>TRBJ1-3|.|TRBV7-2|TRBD1
TGTGCCAGCAGCTTGGACAGGGGAGCTGGAAACACCATATATTTT
CASSLDRGAGNTIYF
>TRBJ1-2|once|TRBV19|.
TGTGCCAGTAGTATAGCGTCCCTAAGGGGCTATGGCTACACCTTC
CASSIASLRGYGYTF
>TRBJ1-5|few|TRBV2|.
TGTGCCAGCAGAGGGCCCCCAAGGGGCAATCAGCCCCAGCATTTT
CASRGPPRGNQPQHF
>TRBJ1-4|.|TRBV5-1|TRBD1
TGCGCCAGCAGCCAGCAGGGGGCAAAAGAAAAACTGTTTTTT
CASSQQGAKEKLFF
>TRBJ2-3|.|TRBV5-6|.
TGTGCCAGCAGCTTACCAGCGGGTATAGAAGATACGCAGTATTTT
CASSLPAGIEDTQYF
>TRBJ1-6|few|TRBV10-3|TRBD1
TGTGCCATCAGTGAGTCGCTCGGGACAGGGCCCCACTTT
CAISESLGTGPHF
>TRBJ2-1|.|TRBV7-9|TRBD2
TGTGCCAGCAGCTTTCACTACGGACTAGCGGGAGGGTATGAGCAGTTCTTC
CASSFHYGLAGGYEQFF
>TRBJ2-1|.|TRBV7-8|.
TGTGCCAGCAGCCCCTCCAGCGGCCAGCGGTATGAGCAGTTCTTC
CASSPSSGQRYEQFF
>TRBJ2-7|few|TRBV6-4|TRBD1
TGTGCCACCCACCTGTCGGGACAGCGCTACGAGCAGTACTTC
CATHLSGQRYEQYF
>TRBJ2-7|.|TRBV10-3|TRBD2
TGTGCCATCAGTGACGGGGGGGCAGTCGGCGAGCAGTACTTC
CAISDGGAVGEQYF
>TRBJ2-2|once|TRBV9|.
TGTGCCAGCAGCGTAGCCTTACAGGGTCCCGGGGAGCTGTTTTTT
CASSVALQGPGELFF
>TRBJ1-4|.|TRBV7-8|.
TGTGCCAGCAGCTTATGGGTGGGGGAGGATGAAAAACTGTTTTTT
CASSLWVGEDEKLFF
>TRBJ2-3|.|TRBV27|.
TGTGCCAGCACTGCTAGCGGCACAGATACGCAGTATTTT
CASTASGTDTQYF
>TRBJ2-1|once|TRBV7-2|.
TGTGCCAGCAGTTTCCGCGCCGGGTCCTACAATGAGCAGTTCTTC
CASSFRAGSYNEQFF
>TRBJ1-1|.|TRBV11-2|.
TGTGCCAGCAGCAGGATAAAGGGGGGGATAAACGGTGAAGCTTTCTTT
CASSRIKGGINGEAFF